This is a list of T cell receptor beta chains from one sample in a study of T cell repertoires in cytomegalovirus infection. Each CDR3 protein is one row after TCRdb ran MiXCR on the reads. The data contain 100,000 to 150,000 distinct CDR3 sequences, 7.5% to 9% of them seen just once; the ten biggest clones take up over 9.5%. The sequencing input was PBMCs. The origin of the receptors is a human donor in good health (CMV status not recorded). Some clones in this sample may be carry-over from other donors' samples. Both conserved end residues are part of each CDR3. A D gene is named only where the DNA matches it firmly. Rows give clone size only sometimes, using once, few, many, or a class for an expanded clone.

CDR3nt	CDR3aa	v_gene	d_gene	abundance	len	j_gene
TGTGCCAGCAGTTTAAGGACTAGCGGACTCAATGAGCAGTTCTTC	CASSLRTSGLNEQFF	TRBV12-3/TRBV12-4	TRBD2	many	15	TRBJ2-1
TGTGCCAGCAGCATGGACAGGGGGGACACTGAAGCTTTCTTT	CASSMDRGDTEAFF	TRBV7-3	TRBD1	many	14	TRBJ1-1
TGTGCCAGCAATCCTACGGGGGTTCGGGATACGCAGTATTTT	CASNPTGVRDTQYF	TRBV28	.	many	14	TRBJ2-3
TGTGCCAGCAGCTCTGTCGGGGGTGCGGGAAACACCATATATTTT	CASSSVGGAGNTIYF	TRBV5-6	.	many	15	TRBJ1-3
TGTGCCAGCAGCCCGCGCGACAGGACCTCTGGAAACACCATATATTTT	CASSPRDRTSGNTIYF	TRBV11-2	.	many	16	TRBJ1-3
TGTGCCAGCTCACCTTGGGACAGGGCCAAAAACATTCAGTACTTC	CASSPWDRAKNIQYF	TRBV18	TRBD1	many	15	TRBJ2-4
TGTGCCAGCAGTTCCGGGACTCATCAAGAGACCCAGTACTTC	CASSSGTHQETQYF	TRBV12-3/TRBV12-4	.	many	14	TRBJ2-5
TGTGCCAGCACCGGACTAGGGGAGGGCCAAGAGACCCAGTACTTC	CASTGLGEGQETQYF	TRBV6-2/TRBV6-3	TRBD2	many	15	TRBJ2-5
TGTGCCAGCAGCTTTATCCAGGAGGATACGCAGTATTTT	CASSFIQEDTQYF	TRBV7-2	.	many	13	TRBJ2-3
TGCAGTGCTTCACGCCCCGGACTAGCGGGGCTAGATACGCAGTATTTT	CSASRPGLAGLDTQYF	TRBV20-1	TRBD2	many	16	TRBJ2-3
TGTGCCAGCAGCTCCAGGGCTGCCCTCTCCTACGAGCAGTACTTC	CASSSRAALSYEQYF	TRBV7-2	.	many	15	TRBJ2-7
TGTGCCATCAGTGAGCCCAGACAGGGGAACACCGGGGAGCTGTTTTTT	CAISEPRQGNTGELFF	TRBV10-3	TRBD1	many	16	TRBJ2-2
TGTGCCAGCAGTTTTGGGCACCAGTATAATCAGCCCCAGCATTTT	CASSFGHQYNQPQHF	TRBV12-3/TRBV12-4	.	many	15	TRBJ1-5
TGCAGTGCTCCAATGGGTCTAACTAGCACAGATACGCAGTATTTT	CSAPMGLTSTDTQYF	TRBV20-1	.	few	15	TRBJ2-3
TGCGCCTCGAGGGGGGGGACAGGGAACCTGTACAATGAGCAGTTCTTC	CASRGGTGNLYNEQFF	TRBV5-1	TRBD1	few	16	TRBJ2-1
TGTGCCAGCAGCTTCCCCCTGAATACGCAGTATTTT	CASSFPLNTQYF	TRBV7-9	.	few	12	TRBJ2-3
TGCAGTGCCACCGGCCACCCTTTTAATGAGCAGTTCTTC	CSATGHPFNEQFF	TRBV20-1	.	many	13	TRBJ2-1
TGTGCCATCTCACGGGAGAACACTGAAGCTTTCTTT	CAISRENTEAFF	TRBV10-3	.	many	12	TRBJ1-1
TGTGCCAGCAGTGACTCGGGACTGCCGCGGGATACGCAGTATTTT	CASSDSGLPRDTQYF	TRBV6-4	.	many	15	TRBJ2-3
TGTGCCAGCAGTGAAGCGGGGTACAATGAGCAGTTCTTC	CASSEAGYNEQFF	TRBV2	.	many	13	TRBJ2-1
TGTGCCAGCAGTGAATCGGCGAACACTGAAGCTTTCTTT	CASSESANTEAFF	TRBV25-1	.	.	13	TRBJ1-1
TGTGCCAGCTCACGAGGGACTAGCGGGGCCTACAATGAGCAGTTCTTC	CASSRGTSGAYNEQFF	TRBV18	TRBD2	many	16	TRBJ2-1
TGTGCCAGCAGTTCTCCAACGGGGGAAGGACAGCCCCAGCATTTT	CASSSPTGEGQPQHF	TRBV28	.	few	15	TRBJ1-5
TGTGCCACCAGCAAGGGACAGGGTCAAGCTACCGGGGAGCTGTTTTTT	CATSKGQGQATGELFF	TRBV15	TRBD1	many	16	TRBJ2-2
TGCAGCGTTGATCCCAGCACAGATACGCAGTATTTT	CSVDPSTDTQYF	TRBV29-1	.	many	12	TRBJ2-3
TGTGCCAGCAGCGCGGCCGGGGGGAATGGCTACACCTTC	CASSAAGGNGYTF	TRBV11-2	.	.	13	TRBJ1-2
TGTGCCAGCAGCTTAGCGACAGGGGGATACAATGAGCAGTTCTTC	CASSLATGGYNEQFF	TRBV7-2	TRBD1	many	15	TRBJ2-1
TGTGCCAGTAGTAACCGGGGAATGTATGGCTACACCTTC	CASSNRGMYGYTF	TRBV19	.	many	13	TRBJ1-2
TGTGCCAGCAGTCATCGACGACCGGGACAGGGCCATCGTGGCAATCAGCCCCAGCATTTT	CASSHRRPGQGHRGNQPQHF	TRBV27	TRBD1	few	20	TRBJ1-5
TGTGCCAGCAGCTTAGTACCCGGACAAACCGGGGAGCTGTTTTTT	CASSLVPGQTGELFF	TRBV11-2	.	many	15	TRBJ2-2
TGTGCCAGCAGGGGGGCCCGGAACACTGAAGCTTTCTTT	CASRGARNTEAFF	TRBV2	.	many	13	TRBJ1-1
TGTGCCAGCAGCTTAACCGGTGGACTGCAGTATGGCTACACCTTC	CASSLTGGLQYGYTF	TRBV7-3	.	many	15	TRBJ1-2
TGTGCCAGCAGCTTAGGTACAGGAACGGGAGCTTTCTTT	CASSLGTGTGAFF	TRBV7-8	.	many	13	TRBJ1-1
TGCAGTGCTAGTTTTCTAGTGGAGACCCAGTACTTC	CSASFLVETQYF	TRBV20-1	.	many	12	TRBJ2-5
TGTGCCAGCAGTGTGGGGACAGGAGGTATCTACGAGCAGTACTTC	CASSVGTGGIYEQYF	TRBV25-1	TRBD1	few	15	TRBJ2-7
TGTGCCAGCAGTTTAGGCGGGGGTTACGAGCAGTACTTC	CASSLGGGYEQYF	TRBV12-3/TRBV12-4	TRBD2	many	13	TRBJ2-7
TGTGCCAGCAGCGGGGCATTCAGCAATCAGCCCCAGCATTTT	CASSGAFSNQPQHF	TRBV7-9	.	.	14	TRBJ1-5
TGTGCCAGCAGCCAAGAAATCAGGGGGCTGGAGACCCAGTACTTC	CASSQEIRGLETQYF	TRBV3-1	TRBD1	.	15	TRBJ2-5
TGTGCCACCAGTGATTCTGGGCAGCATAATCAGCCCCAGCATTTT	CATSDSGQHNQPQHF	TRBV24-1	.	many	15	TRBJ1-5
TGTGCCAGCAGCTTTCGACGGTCCGGAGAGACCCAGTACTTC	CASSFRRSGETQYF	TRBV7-6	.	many	14	TRBJ2-5
TGTGCCAGCAGCTTGGAGGCAGGGCTTCGGGAGCAGTACTTC	CASSLEAGLREQYF	TRBV5-8	.	few	14	TRBJ2-7
TGTGCCAGCAGCCACCCGGGTAACTATGGCTACACCTTC	CASSHPGNYGYTF	TRBV4-2	.	few	13	TRBJ1-2
TGTGCCAGCAGATCCTACAGGGGGGATTTTGATCAGCCCCAGCATTTT	CASRSYRGDFDQPQHF	TRBV6-6	TRBD1	many	16	TRBJ1-5
TGTGCCAGCTCACCCGACGGTCTAGCGCCTAAATTCACAGATACGCAGTATTTT	CASSPDGLAPKFTDTQYF	TRBV18	.	.	18	TRBJ2-3
TGCAGTGCAACCGGGACAGGGGAAGAGACCCAGTACTTC	CSATGTGEETQYF	TRBV20-1	TRBD1	.	13	TRBJ2-5
TGCAGCGGGGGTGGCGGGGATACGCAGTATTTT	CSGGGGDTQYF	TRBV29-1	.	many	11	TRBJ2-3
TGTGCCAGCAGTCAGGAGCGGGCTGAAGCTTTCTTT	CASSQERAEAFF	TRBV28	.	many	12	TRBJ1-1
TGCAGTGCTCAGATTGAAGGGGGGAACACCGGGGAGCTGTTTTTT	CSAQIEGGNTGELFF	TRBV20-1	.	many	15	TRBJ2-2
TGTGCCAGCAGCTTAGGAGGACTTTCCCAGCCCCAGCATTTT	CASSLGGLSQPQHF	TRBV7-2	.	many	14	TRBJ1-5
TGTGCCAGCACCCGGAAGGGGGCGAGAGGGAACACTGAAGCTTTCTTT	CASTRKGARGNTEAFF	TRBV6-6	TRBD1	many	16	TRBJ1-1
TGCAGCGTAGCGGGAGCTAGCACAGATACGCAGTATTTT	CSVAGASTDTQYF	TRBV20-1	TRBD2	many	13	TRBJ2-3
TGTGCCAGCAGCCTGGGGGGAGAACACACTGAAGCTTTCTTT	CASSLGGEHTEAFF	TRBV7-2	.	many	14	TRBJ1-1
TGTGCCAGCAGCTCTTCTTTTCAGGGGCCCCAAGGGACCCAGTACTTC	CASSSSFQGPQGTQYF	TRBV5-4	.	few	16	TRBJ2-5
TGTGCCAGCAGTCCCGGGACAGGGCGCTACACCTTC	CASSPGTGRYTF	TRBV6-6	TRBD1	.	12	TRBJ1-2